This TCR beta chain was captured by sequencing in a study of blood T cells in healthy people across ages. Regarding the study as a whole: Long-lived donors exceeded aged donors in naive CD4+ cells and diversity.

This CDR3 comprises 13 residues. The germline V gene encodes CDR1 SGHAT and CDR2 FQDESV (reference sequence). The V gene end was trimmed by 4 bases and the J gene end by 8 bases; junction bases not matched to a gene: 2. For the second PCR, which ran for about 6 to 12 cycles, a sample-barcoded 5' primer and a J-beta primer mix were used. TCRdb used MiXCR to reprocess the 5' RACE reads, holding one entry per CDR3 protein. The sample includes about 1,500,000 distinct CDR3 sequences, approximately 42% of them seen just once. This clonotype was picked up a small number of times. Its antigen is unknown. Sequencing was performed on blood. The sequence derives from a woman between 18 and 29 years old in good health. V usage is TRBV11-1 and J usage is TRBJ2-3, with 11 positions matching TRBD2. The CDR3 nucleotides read TGTGCCAGCAGCTCGGGACTAGCGGCTACGCAGTATTTT. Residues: CASSSGLAATQYF.